The 13 T cell receptor beta chains below all came from one sample that was sequenced in a study of neurological immune-mediated disorders. TCRdb reprocessed the 5' RACE reads with MiXCR, giving one entry per CDR3 protein. The sample has 20,000 to 25,000 distinct CDR3 sequences; around 6.2% are singletons. The sequenced sample consisted of CD8+ T cells from blood. The receptors were sampled from a man in his late teens or twenties in good health.

There are many counts of this clonotype. The chain employs TRBV12-3 or TRBV12-4 and TRBJ2-3, with 7 bases lining up with TRBD1. V lost 6 bases to trimming and J lost 2 bases; unmatched junction nucleotides: 8. The CDR3 contains 15 residues. Here the CDR3 reads CASRRARGLTDTQYF. CDR3 nucleotides: TGTGCCAGCAGACGCGCTAGGGGGCTCACAGATACGCAGTATTTT.

The table lists this clonotype with many counts. The genes are TRBV20-1 and TRBJ1-4; D not resolved. CDR3 length: 14 amino acids. Germline-derived CDR1 and CDR2 are DFQATT and SNEGSKA (reference sequence). V was cut by 1 base and J by 0 bases, with 6 bases left in between. The CDR3 loop reads CSARVWTTNEKLFF. CDR3 in DNA: TGCAGTGCTAGAGTCTGGACAACTAATGAAAAACTGTTTTTT.

The sample holds a few counts of this clonotype. V usage is TRBV7-8 and J usage is TRBJ2-3; no reliable D call. The CDR3 consists of 18 residues. CDR1 is SGHVS and CDR2 is FQNEAQ in the germline V gene. V was clipped by 2 bases and J by 3 bases, with 21 bases between them. The CDR3 DNA is TGTGCCAGCAGCTTATCTCTTACAGTCGGGTATGAGACAGATACGCAGTATTTT. Its translation: CASSLSLTVGYETDTQYF.

The table lists this clonotype with many counts. The rearrangement links TRBV6-2 or TRBV6-3 to TRBJ2-7; D is undetermined. CDR1 MNHEY and CDR2 SVGEGT come from the germline V gene. The CDR3 is made up of 11 amino acids. V was pared by 1 base and J by 3 bases, with 1 base between. Written as DNA, the CDR3 is TGTGCCAGCAGTTACTTCTACGAGCAGTACTTC. It yields the protein CASSYFYEQYF.

Ten or more counts support this clonotype. V usage is TRBV27 and J usage is TRBJ1-5; D perhaps matches TRBD1 (6 bases). The V gene lost 2 bases and the J gene lost 7 bases, with 12 bases spanning the gap. Germline V gene sequence: CDR1 MNHEY, CDR2 SMNVEV (reference sequence). The CDR3 is 14 amino acids. The CDR3 here is CASSLAGGQQPQHF. DNA of the CDR3: TGTGCCAGCAGTTTAGCGGGGGGGCAGCAGCCCCAGCATTTT.

This clonotype was seen ten or more times. The V and J genes are TRBV20-1 and TRBJ1-2; 7 bases match TRBD1. Germline values: CDR1 DFQATT, CDR2 SNEGSKA (reference sequence). V lost 2 bases to trimming and J lost 1 base; unmatched junction nucleotides: 4. The CDR3 length is 14 residues. The CDR3 nucleotides read TGCAGTGCTAGATCCGCAGGGGGTAACTATGGCTACACCTTC. This codes for CSARSAGGNYGYTF.

This clonotype was picked up many times. This chain's CDR3 is CASRSGINYEQYF. As DNA, the CDR3 is TGTGCCAGCAGGTCAGGCATTAACTACGAGCAGTACTTC. The gene calls are TRBV6-6 and TRBJ2-7; D not resolved. V was pared by 6 bases and J by 3 bases, with 12 bases between. CDR1 and CDR2 from the germline V gene are MNHNY and SVGAGI (reference sequence). This CDR3 is built from 13 residues.

By share of the sample, this clonotype is large (0.1 to 1%). This chain connects TRBV6-5 to TRBJ1-2, with D tentatively TRBD1 (5 bases). Germline V gene sequence: CDR1 MNHEY, CDR2 SVGAGI. The CDR3 covers 12 residues. V lost 2 bases and J 8 bases, leaving 9 bases between the germline ends. This CDR3 is CASSYGGEGYTF. CDR3 nucleotide sequence: TGTGCCAGCAGTTACGGGGGTGAAGGCTACACCTTC.

This clonotype was picked up many times. The chain employs TRBV25-1 and TRBJ1-1; 7 bases match TRBD1. Germline V lookup: CDR1 MGHDK, CDR2 SYGVNS. This CDR3 is built from 13 residues. Trimming took 4 bases from V and 4 from J; bases not matched to a gene: 3. CDR3 region: CASSAPGGTEAFF. The CDR3 DNA reads as TGTGCCAGCAGTGCCCCAGGGGGCACTGAAGCTTTCTTT.

There are many counts of this clonotype. The chain carries TRBV9 and TRBJ2-7; perhaps TRBD1 as D (6 bases). The CDR3 spans 16 residues. Germline lookup yields CDR1 SGDLS and CDR2 YYNGEE. The V end was cut by 4 bases, the J end by 0 bases, with 17 bases between. This chain's CDR3 is CASSHHRQAPSYEQYF. The CDR3 DNA follows: TGTGCCAGCAGCCACCACCGACAGGCGCCCTCCTACGAGCAGTACTTC.

This clonotype was detected ten times or more. The CDR3 DNA reads TGCGCCAGCAGCCAAGGGGTTACTGAAGCTTTCTTT. It translates to CASSQGVTEAFF. This chain joins TRBV4-1 and TRBJ1-1; D unresolved. Looked up from germline, CDR1 is MGHRA and CDR2 is YSYEKL. This CDR3 has 12 amino acids. V lost 1 base and J lost 5, with 5 bases in between.

This clonotype was observed many times. This chain links TRBV5-5 with TRBJ2-2; possible D gene TRBD1, 6 bases. V was trimmed by 2 bases and J by 0 bases, leaving 17 bases between them. The CDR3 has 18 amino acids. Germline V lookup: CDR1 SGHKS, CDR2 YYEKEE (reference sequence). CDR3 DNA: TGTGCCAGCAGCTTTGTTTCGTGGCAGGGGCCGAACACCGGGGAGCTGTTTTTT. Translation gives CASSFVSWQGPNTGELFF.

This clonotype was detected ten times or more. The CDR3 spells CASSSLPTSGDTDTQYF. In DNA form, the CDR3 reads TGTGCCAGCAGTTCGCTCCCGACTAGCGGGGACACAGATACGCAGTATTTT. The chain combines TRBV6-5 with TRBJ2-3; 11 bases agree with TRBD2. The germline V gene encodes CDR1 MNHEY and CDR2 SVGAGI. The V segment lost 4 bases and the J segment 2 bases; nucleotides outside the gene matches: 8. The CDR3 runs 17 residues.